This entry lists 8 T cell receptor beta chains sequenced from one sample in a study of T-cell memory formation after mild COVID-19. TCRdb analysed the 5' RACE reads with MiXCR anew, one entry per CDR3 protein. The profile shows tens of thousands of distinct CDR3 sequences, 9% to 9.5% of them singletons. The material sequenced was PBMCs or a T cell subset sorted from them (not recorded which). The source is a man between 18 and 35 years old who had mild COVID-19 (a few samples of this study predate the infection). Cell type and time point are not known.

The chain joins TRBV29-1 to TRBJ1-4; a possible D gene is TRBD1 (5 bases). CDR1 is SQVTM and CDR2 is ANQGSEA in the germline V gene. V was shortened by 7 bases and J by 7 bases, with 16 bases between the two germline ends. CDR3 size: 13 residues. The CDR3 is CSAALDGGEKLFF. In nucleotides, the CDR3 is TGCAGCGCCGCGTTGGACGGGGGTGAAAAACTGTTTTTT.

This clonotype was seen ten or more times. This chain joins TRBV5-4 and TRBJ2-2; no reliable D call. Germline lookup yields CDR1 SGHNT and CDR2 YYREEE (reference sequence). V was cut by 5 bases and J by 3 bases, with 11 bases left in between. This CDR3 region has 14 residues. CDR3 sequence: CASSPSGYTGELFF. The CDR3 coding sequence is TGTGCCAGCAGTCCGTCGGGCTACACCGGGGAGCTGTTTTTT.

V is TRBV6-1 and J is TRBJ1-5; tentatively, D is TRBD1 (5 bases). The length of the CDR3 is 14 residues. Germline assignment: CDR1 MNHNS and CDR2 SASEGT. Trimming pared 3 bases from V and 7 bases from J, leaving 13 bases between. CDR3 region: CASSDRGVRQPQHF. CDR3 bases: TGTGCCAGCAGTGATCGAGGGGTACGACAGCCCCAGCATTTT.

The chain joins TRBV7-3 to TRBJ1-6; 8 bases align to TRBD1. The CDR3 is made up of 14 amino acids. V dropped 4 bases and J dropped 8; count of bases not matched to a gene: 4. Per germline, CDR1 SGHTA and CDR2 FQGTGA. Written as DNA, the CDR3 is TGTGCCAGCAGCTCGGACAGGGATGATTCACCCCTCCACTTT. Its translation is CASSSDRDDSPLHF.

This clonotype has only a few counts. The chain is built from TRBV12-3 or TRBV12-4 and TRBJ2-3; TRBD1 matches at 7 bases. The junction had 24 bases not matched to a gene; V was cut back by 6 bases and J by 6 bases. This CDR3 comprises 19 residues. In nucleotides, the CDR3 is TGTGCCAGCAGCACTGACAGGGTCTCTCAAAGCCACGATGCCGATACGCAGTATTTT. Residues: CASSTDRVSQSHDADTQYF.

This clonotype appeared many times. The V call is TRBV5-1, the J call TRBJ2-7, with D possibly matching TRBD2 (6 bases). Looked up from germline, CDR1 is SGHRS and CDR2 is YFSETQ. This CDR3 is built from 14 residues. The germline V and J ends were trimmed by 5 bases and 2 bases, with 14 bases remaining between them. This CDR3 reads CASSTRAGPYEQYF. The DNA of the CDR3 is TGCGCCAGCAGTACCCGAGCGGGCCCCTACGAGCAGTACTTC.

This chain connects TRBV6-6 to TRBJ2-3; D is undetermined. The CDR3 runs to 17 residues. CDR1 is MNHNY and CDR2 is SVGAGI in the germline V gene (reference sequence). Trimming left V 5 bases short and J 0 bases short, with 18 bases between. For the CDR3, the DNA is TGTGCCAGCAGTGTGGACCCTCTACGACCTAGCACAGATACGCAGTATTTT. This encodes CASSVDPLRPSTDTQYF.

This clonotype has only a few counts. This chain links TRBV7-9 with TRBJ2-1; 7 nucleotides agree with TRBD2. CDR3 size: 16 residues. J was trimmed by 0 bases and V by 5 bases; bases with no gene match: 7. In germline, CDR1 is SEHNR, CDR2 FQNEAQ (reference sequence). The CDR3 loop reads CASSKTLADSYNEQFF. CDR3 nucleotide sequence: TGTGCCAGCAGCAAAACGCTAGCGGACTCCTACAATGAGCAGTTCTTC.